Each of the 32 T cell receptor beta chains below was sequenced from the same sample in a study of cytomegalovirus exposure and HLA in healthy donors. 13 Jbeta primers and 60 Vbeta primers were used for the PCR. TCRdb keeps only in-frame clones here, not all; method: immunoSEQ multiplex PCR. The sample records about 75,000 clones, 84% being singletons. The sequenced sample consisted of PBMCs. Receptor source: a man in his 70s in good health and CMV-seropositive.

The V gene is TRBV18, the J gene TRBJ2-3, with a possible D match to TRBD2 (6 bases). The CDR3 totals 15 residues. V was pared by 0 bases and J by 0 bases, with 7 bases between. Germline V lookup: CDR1 KGHSH, CDR2 LQKENI. In DNA form, the CDR3 reads TGTGCCAGCTCACCACCGAGCGGGAGCACAGATACGCAGTATTTT. It is translated as CASSPPSGSTDTQYF.

The rearrangement uses TRBV4-2 and TRBJ2-7; tentative D call: TRBD1 (6 bases). The CDR3 consists of 13 residues. V shed 0 bases and J shed 5 bases, with 8 bases lying between them. Germline V CDR1 and CDR2: LGHNA, YNFKEQ. The CDR3 reads CASSQDGDNEQYF. DNA of the CDR3: TGTGCCAGCAGCCAAGATGGGGACAACGAGCAGTACTTC.

CDR3 residues: CASSDRGRQPQHF. CDR3 DNA: TGTGCCAGCAGTGACAGGGGGAGGCAGCCCCAGCATTTT. The rearrangement joins TRBV2 to TRBJ1-5, with 7 bases matching TRBD1. J gave up 7 bases and V 3 bases, and 3 bases lay outside the gene matches. This CDR3 contains 13 residues. Germline V gene lookup returns CDR1 SNHLY and CDR2 FYNNEI. Full variable domain (missing parts from reference TRBV2 and TRBJ1-5): EPEVTQTPSHQVTQMGQEVILRCVPISNHLYFYWYRQILGQKVEFLVSFYNNEISEKSEIFDDQFSVERPDGSNFTLKIRSTKLEDSAMYFCASSDRGRQPQHFGDGTRLSIL.

This clone has more than one count but fewer than ten. This chain links TRBV7-9 with TRBJ1-2, with TRBD1 matching 9 bases. This CDR3 is 14 amino acids long. V lost 4 bases, J lost 7 bases, and 7 bases stayed unmatched. The germline V gene has CDR1 SEHNR and CDR2 FQNEAQ (reference sequence). The CDR3 DNA sequence: TGTGCCAGCAGCTACGATACAGGGGGCAGTGGCTACACCTTC. Its protein product is CASSYDTGGSGYTF.

This clone was seen more than once but under ten times. The rearrangement links TRBV5-1 to TRBJ1-4, with D uncertain. The ends were cut back, 4 bases at V and 1 base at J, with 11 bases in the middle. The CDR3 runs 15 residues. Germline V lookup: CDR1 SGHRS, CDR2 YFSETQ. CDR3 nucleotide sequence: TGCGCCAGCAGCCGGCGGGAGGGAACTAATGAAAAACTGTTTTTT. Translating it yields CASSRREGTNEKLFF. Full variable domain (outside the CDR3, taken from reference TRBV5-1 and TRBJ1-4): KAGVTQTPRYLIKTRGQQVTLSCSPISGHRSVSWYQQTPGQGLQFLFEYFSETQRNKGNFPGRFSGRQFSNSRSEMNVSTLELGDSALYLCASSRREGTNEKLFFGSGTQLSVL.

V usage is TRBV5-6 and J usage is TRBJ2-2, with D tentatively TRBD2 (6 bases). Germline V gene sequence: CDR1 SGHDT, CDR2 YYEEEE. V lost 2 bases to trimming and J lost 5 bases, with 13 bases between them. The CDR3 contains 15 residues. The chain's CDR3 is CASSFLRGGTGELFF. CDR3 DNA sequence: TGTGCCAGCAGCTTTTTGCGGGGCGGGACCGGGGAGCTGTTTTTT.

The chain is built from TRBV5-4 and TRBJ2-1; 8 bases fit TRBD2. V lost 0 bases and J lost 2; bases outside the gene matches: 1. The CDR3 totals 15 residues. Germline lookup yields CDR1 SGHNT and CDR2 YYREEE (reference sequence). The CDR3: CASSLGSGTYNEQFF. The CDR3 nucleotides read TGTGCCAGCAGCTTGGGTAGCGGGACCTACAATGAGCAGTTCTTC.

The CDR3, as DNA: TGTGCCAGCTCCGGGACTAGCGGGGGGGCCGGTGAGCAGTTCTTC. Translated, it gives CASSGTSGGAGEQFF. J is TRBJ2-1 and V is TRBV6-5; 16 bases are shared with TRBD2. CDR3 length equals 15 residues. CDR1 is MNHEY, CDR2 SVGAGI, per germline. Trimming took 8 bases from V and 9 from J; bases not matched to a gene: 7.

This chain uses TRBV9 with TRBJ2-1; the match to TRBD1 covers 12 bases. The CDR3 runs to 17 residues. Germline lookup yields CDR1 SGDLS and CDR2 YYNGEE. V lost 2 bases and J lost 1; bases outside the gene matches: 4. CDR3 in amino acids: CASSVRGQGASYNEQFF. Written as DNA, the CDR3 is TGTGCCAGCAGCGTCCGGGGACAGGGGGCTTCCTACAATGAGCAGTTCTTC.

The V gene is TRBV27, the J gene TRBJ2-7; weak D call: TRBD2 (5 bases). Germline CDR1 and CDR2: MNHEY and SMNVEV (reference sequence). This CDR3 has 14 residues. Trimming shortened V by 3 bases and J by 4 bases, and 13 bases separated the two germline ends. CDR3 DNA sequence: TGTGCCAGCAGTTTCAAGGGCCGAGGGTACGAGCAGTACTTC. It translates to CASSFKGRGYEQYF.

The chain uses TRBV6-5 and TRBJ2-7; TRBD1 matches 10 bases. The CDR3 extends over 13 amino acids. V gave up 7 bases and J gave up 5 bases; unmatched junction bases: 5. The germline V gene has CDR1 MNHEY and CDR2 SVGAGI. This CDR3 is CASKRDRGHEQYF. In DNA, the CDR3 is TGTGCCAGCAAGAGGGACAGGGGCCACGAGCAGTACTTC.

The chain joins TRBV5-1 to TRBJ2-7, with TRBD2 matching over 16 bases. The CDR3 runs to 13 residues. The germline CDR1 and CDR2 sequences are SGHRS and YFSETQ. Unmatched junction bases numbered 3, after V lost 4 bases and J lost 11 bases. This CDR3 is CASSTGLAGGKYF. The CDR3, as DNA: TGCGCCAGCAGCACGGGACTAGCGGGGGGGAAGTACTTC.

This chain joins TRBV11-3 and TRBJ1-1; D might be TRBD1 (5 bases). The CDR3 length is 13 residues. Trimming took 6 bases from V and 5 from J, leaving 13 bases between them. Germline-derived CDR1 and CDR2 are SGHNT and YENEEA. The CDR3 sequence: CASSLTGGTEAFF. The CDR3 coding sequence is TGTGCCAGCAGTCTTACGGGGGGAACTGAAGCTTTCTTT.

This rearrangement joins TRBV10-3 to TRBJ2-3; tentatively, D is TRBD2 (6 bases). The CDR3 contains 14 residues. Per germline, CDR1 ENHRY and CDR2 SYGVKD. V was cut by 3 bases and J by 1 base, with 8 bases left in between. CDR3 sequence: CAISDSSGTDTQYF. Here the CDR3 DNA reads TGTGCCATCAGTGACTCTAGCGGCACAGATACGCAGTATTTT.

The rearrangement uses TRBV6-5 and TRBJ2-3; D is possibly TRBD2 (6 bases). Germline assignment: CDR1 MNHEY and CDR2 SVGAGI. The germline V and J ends were trimmed by 6 bases and 0 bases, with 10 bases remaining between them. The CDR3 length is 14 residues. In nucleotides, the CDR3 is TGTGCCAGCAGGCGCGGAGGGAGCACAGATACGCAGTATTTT. Its protein product is CASRRGGSTDTQYF.

This chain joins TRBV5-4 and TRBJ2-5, with 10 bases identical to TRBD1. The CDR3 spans 15 residues. Germline lookup yields CDR1 SGHNT and CDR2 YYREEE (reference sequence). Trimming at V came to 4 bases and at J to 5 bases, leaving 8 bases not matched to a gene. In DNA, the CDR3 is TGTGCCAGCAGCACCGGGACAGGGGCACGGGAGACCCAGTACTTC. This gives the protein CASSTGTGARETQYF.

This sequence joins TRBV11-2 and TRBJ2-1; no firm D call. This CDR3 region has 14 residues. The V end was cut by 5 bases, the J end by 0 bases, with 8 bases between. Looked up from germline, CDR1 is SGHAT and CDR2 is FQNNGV. The CDR3, as DNA: TGTGCCAGCAGCCTAGGCAGCTCCTACAATGAGCAGTTCTTC. Its protein product is CASSLGSSYNEQFF. Full variable domain (remainder filled in from reference TRBV11-2 and TRBJ2-1): EAGVAQSPRYKIIEKRQSVAFWCNPISGHATLYWYQQILGQGPKLLIQFQNNGVVDDSQLPKDRFSAERLKGVDSTLKIQPAKLEDSAVYLCASSLGSSYNEQFFGPGTRLTVL.

The rearrangement uses TRBV10-3 and TRBJ1-4; D is perhaps TRBD1 (6 bases). The CDR3 sequence is 14 residues long. Trimming cost V 3 bases and J 6 bases, with 11 bases left between them. Germline CDR1 reads ENHRY; CDR2 reads SYGVKD. The CDR3 spells CAISDRGADEKLFF. CDR3 DNA sequence: TGTGCCATCAGTGATCGGGGGGCGGATGAAAAACTGTTTTTT.

This chain connects TRBV11-2 to TRBJ1-4, with D possibly being TRBD1 (6 bases). CDR1 SGHAT and CDR2 FQNNGV come from the germline V gene. The V end lost 5 bases, the J end lost 5 bases, and 18 bases lay between the germline ends. There are 16 residues in the CDR3. CDR3 nucleotides: TGTGCCAGCAGCAACCCCCTACAGGGCCCAAATGAAAAACTGTTTTTT. Translated, it gives CASSNPLQGPNEKLFF.

The chain is built from TRBV27 and TRBJ2-7, with 9 bases aligning to TRBD2. CDR1 is MNHEY and CDR2 is SMNVEV in the germline V gene (reference sequence). Losses at the gene ends were 6 bases for V and 4 bases for J; bases not matched to a gene: 10. CDR3 length: 15 amino acids. CDR3 in amino acids: CASSRWGSGSYEQYF. Here the CDR3 DNA reads TGTGCCAGCAGCCGGTGGGGTAGCGGGAGTTACGAGCAGTACTTC.

J is TRBJ2-6 and V is TRBV9; perhaps TRBD2 as D (6 bases). The CDR3 length is 16 residues. Germline V gene sequence: CDR1 SGDLS, CDR2 YYNGEE. Deletions cut 4 bases from V and 2 bases from J, with 13 bases between. The CDR3 loop is CASSPPPGAGANVLTF. The CDR3 DNA follows: TGTGCCAGCAGCCCCCCGCCGGGAGCTGGGGCCAACGTCCTGACTTTC.

J is TRBJ2-7 and V is TRBV5-1, with D tentatively TRBD1 (5 bases). V dropped 0 bases and J dropped 2 bases, with 15 bases sitting between them. The CDR3 runs to 16 residues. Germline V gene lookup returns CDR1 SGHRS and CDR2 YFSETQ. DNA of the CDR3: TGCGCCAGCAGCTTGGCCAGGGCAGGGCGAACCTACGAGCAGTACTTC. This gives the protein CASSLARAGRTYEQYF. Based on the CDR3 plus reference TRBV5-1 and TRBJ2-7, the full variable domain is KAGVTQTPRYLIKTRGQQVTLSCSPISGHRSVSWYQQTPGQGLQFLFEYFSETQRNKGNFPGRFSGRQFSNSRSEMNVSTLELGDSALYLCASSLARAGRTYEQYFGPGTRLTVT.

The rearrangement links TRBV5-1 to TRBJ2-7; 9 bases align to TRBD1. V was clipped by 4 bases and J by 4 bases; unmatched bases: 6. The germline V gene has CDR1 SGHRS and CDR2 YFSETQ. The CDR3 has 14 amino acids. This CDR3 is CASSQDRGLYEQYF. The CDR3 nucleotides are TGCGCCAGCAGCCAGGACAGGGGTTTATACGAGCAGTACTTC.

This clone appeared once. The rearrangement uses TRBV10-3 and TRBJ2-7, with TRBD1 matching 10 bases. Germline V gives CDR1 ENHRY, CDR2 SYGVKD. This CDR3 is built from 13 residues. J was trimmed by 3 bases and V by 9 bases; bases with no gene match: 5. The CDR3 sequence is CAISGTGDYEQYF. The CDR3 nucleotides read TGTGCCATTTCCGGGACAGGGGACTACGAGCAGTACTTC.

The rearrangement uses TRBV5-1 and TRBJ2-1; 7 bases match TRBD1. J was trimmed by 4 bases and V by 4 bases; bases with no gene match: 5. The CDR3 contains 14 residues. Germline values: CDR1 SGHRS, CDR2 YFSETQ. This chain's CDR3 is CASSTDRPYNEQFF. In nucleotides, the CDR3 is TGCGCCAGCAGCACGGACAGGCCATACAATGAGCAGTTCTTC.

The V call is TRBV7-2, the J call TRBJ1-1; D gene uncertain. This CDR3 is 13 amino acids long. Germline CDR1 SGHTA, CDR2 FQGNSA. V was trimmed by 5 bases and J by 4 bases, leaving 11 bases between them. For the CDR3, the DNA is TGTGCCAGCAGCAAGAAAGGAGGCACTGAAGCTTTCTTT. Protein product: CASSKKGGTEAFF.

The chain couples TRBV18 to TRBJ1-1, with D unclear. The CDR3 loop spans 17 amino acids. The germline V gene encodes CDR1 KGHSH and CDR2 LQKENI. With 0 bases removed from V and 0 bases from J, the gap between germline ends came to 14 bases. Here the CDR3 reads CASSPPLVGRMNTEAFF. Here the CDR3 DNA reads TGTGCCAGCTCACCACCCCTAGTAGGGAGGATGAACACTGAAGCTTTCTTT. The full variable domain, in which reference TRBV18 and TRBJ1-1 provide the parts outside the CDR3, is NAGVMQNPRHLVRRRGQEARLRCSPMKGHSHVYWYRQLPEEGLKFMVYLQKENIIDESGMPKERFSAEFPKEGPSILRIQQVVRGDSAAYFCASSPPLVGRMNTEAFFGQGTRLTVV.

The rearrangement uses TRBV10-3 and TRBJ2-6; TRBD1 matches at 7 bases. The CDR3 runs 20 residues. Germline V gene sequence: CDR1 ENHRY, CDR2 SYGVKD. V was pared by 0 bases and J by 2 bases, with 13 bases of the junction left unmatched. The DNA for the CDR3 is TGTGCCATCAGTGAGTCAGTGACAGGGTCCAGAGGGGCTGGGGCCAACGTCCTGACTTTC. Translating it yields CAISESVTGSRGAGANVLTF.

Only a few counts were recorded for this clone. This chain links TRBV5-4 with TRBJ1-4; D is uncertain. Germline CDR1 SGHNT, CDR2 YYREEE (reference sequence). Trimming cost V 4 bases and J 11 bases, with 15 bases left between them. The length of the CDR3 is 13 residues. The CDR3 reads CASSPDSSGKLFF. CDR3 coding DNA: TGTGCCAGCAGCCCCGACTCTTCCGGGAAACTGTTTTTT.

This clone has a single count. This chain connects TRBV10-3 to TRBJ2-6; D not resolved. CDR1 and CDR2 (germline): ENHRY, SYGVKD. The CDR3 has 16 residues. V was shortened by 7 bases and J by 0 bases, with 13 bases between the two germline ends. The CDR3 loop reads CAINVASGSGANVLTF. In nucleotides, the CDR3 is TGTGCCATCAATGTAGCCAGTGGCTCTGGGGCCAACGTCCTGACTTTC.

The rearrangement links TRBV18 to TRBJ1-1; D may be TRBD1 (5 bases). This CDR3 is 15 amino acids long. Germline V gene data show CDR1 as KGHSH and CDR2 as LQKENI. The V end was cut by 3 bases, the J end by 0 bases, with 11 bases between. Here the CDR3 reads CASSPGTNVNTEAFF. CDR3 coding DNA: TGTGCCAGCTCACCCGGGACTAACGTGAACACTGAAGCTTTCTTT.

This clone has only a few counts. This chain uses TRBV19 with TRBJ2-7, with D possibly being TRBD1 (5 bases). Trimming pared 0 bases from V and 4 bases from J, leaving 13 bases between. Germline values: CDR1 LNHDA, CDR2 SQIVND (reference sequence). This CDR3 is 15 amino acids long. CDR3 loop: CASSIDPGQPYEQYF. CDR3 in DNA: TGTGCCAGTAGTATAGATCCCGGACAACCGTACGAGCAGTACTTC. Supplemented by reference TRBV19 and TRBJ2-7, the full variable domain reads DGGITQSPKYLFRKEGQNVTLSCEQNLNHDAMYWYRQDPGQGLRLIYYSQIVNDFQKGDIAEGYSVSREKKESFPLTVTSAQKNPTAFYLCASSIDPGQPYEQYFGPGTRLTVT.